This T cell receptor beta chain was found in a study of T cell responses to AZD1222 COVID-19 vaccine. The protocol was immunoSEQ multiplex PCR, while the TCRdb copy is restricted to in-frame clones and leaves out a portion. Of about 110,000 clones listed, 87% are singletons. Trimming left V 5 bases short and J 11 bases short, with 16 bases between. The germline V gene has CDR1 SGHVS and CDR2 FQNEAQ. This CDR3 is 14 amino acids long. This clone was recorded a few times. V is TRBV7-8 and J is TRBJ1-6; D unclear. The sequence was obtained from an adult in good health. Sequenced material: peripheral blood, taken on day 0 of AZD1222 vaccination. The CDR3 coding sequence is TGTGCCAGCAGCAGTTACGAGCACCCTACACCCCTCCACTTT. Amino acid sequence: CASSSYEHPTPLHF.